One and the same sample provided the 6 T cell receptor beta chains below, sequenced in a study of cytomegalovirus exposure and HLA in healthy donors (dated by TCRdb to about 2017). Libraries came from the immunoSEQ multiplex PCR assay. TCRdb stores this immuneACCESS table with in-frame sequences only. Part of the clones is absent; in the studies checked, under half of the shortfall reflects unresolved V genes, and no reason is known for the rest. This sample comprises tens of thousands of clones, roughly 94% of them detected only once. Jointly, the top ten make up over 1% of the sample. Input material: PBMCs. These receptors all come from a woman between 18 and 29 years old in good health and CMV-seronegative.

The chain couples TRBV7-2 to TRBJ1-5; D is ambiguous. The CDR3 loop spans 15 amino acids. Germline values: CDR1 SGHTA, CDR2 FQGNSA. The V end lost 3 bases, the J end lost 3 bases, and 12 bases lay between the germline ends. The CDR3 DNA reads TGTGCCAGCAGCTTGGGTATTACTAACAATCAGCCCCAGCATTTT. It is translated as CASSLGITNNQPQHF.

This chain joins TRBV6-6 and TRBJ1-1; D is unresolved. V was clipped by 6 bases and J by 3 bases, with 8 bases between them. Looked up from germline, CDR1 is MNHNY and CDR2 is SVGAGI (reference sequence). The CDR3 is made up of 12 amino acids. CDR3 loop: CASRPTDTEAFF. The CDR3 coding sequence is TGTGCCAGCAGACCTACCGACACTGAAGCTTTCTTT.

The genes are TRBV9 and TRBJ2-1, with a weak D call TRBD2 (7 bases). This CDR3 region has 14 residues. CDR1 is SGDLS and CDR2 is YYNGEE in the germline V gene. Between the trimmed V and J ends, which lost 2 bases and 7 bases, there was a span of 13 bases. The CDR3 spells CASSVGGAQNEQFF. For the CDR3, the DNA is TGTGCCAGCAGCGTGGGGGGGGCGCAGAATGAGCAGTTCTTC.

The J gene is TRBJ1-1, the V gene TRBV5-6, with D possibly matching TRBD1 (5 bases). V lost 0 bases and J 10 bases, leaving 13 bases between the germline ends. The CDR3 is 13 amino acids. CDR1 and CDR2 from the germline V gene are SGHDT and YYEEEE. CDR3: CASSLEGIGVAFF. CDR3 DNA: TGTGCCAGCAGCTTGGAGGGGATTGGGGTAGCTTTCTTT.

The V gene is TRBV7-3, the J gene TRBJ2-3, with D unclear. Trimming pared 5 bases from V and 10 bases from J, leaving 16 bases between. Germline V gives CDR1 SGHTA, CDR2 FQGTGA. CDR3 length: 13 amino acids. CDR3 nucleotide sequence: TGTGCCAGCAGCAACCCCCCGACGGGTGCGCAGTATTTT. Translation gives CASSNPPTGAQYF.

The V gene is TRBV28, the J gene TRBJ2-3, with D maybe TRBD2 (6 bases). Germline V gene lookup returns CDR1 MDHEN and CDR2 SYDVKM. The CDR3 contains 17 residues. The V gene lost 0 bases and the J gene lost 2 bases, with 15 bases spanning the gap. The CDR3 protein is CASSLWEGTLYTDTQYF. CDR3 bases: TGTGCCAGCAGTTTATGGGAGGGAACCTTATACACAGATACGCAGTATTTT.